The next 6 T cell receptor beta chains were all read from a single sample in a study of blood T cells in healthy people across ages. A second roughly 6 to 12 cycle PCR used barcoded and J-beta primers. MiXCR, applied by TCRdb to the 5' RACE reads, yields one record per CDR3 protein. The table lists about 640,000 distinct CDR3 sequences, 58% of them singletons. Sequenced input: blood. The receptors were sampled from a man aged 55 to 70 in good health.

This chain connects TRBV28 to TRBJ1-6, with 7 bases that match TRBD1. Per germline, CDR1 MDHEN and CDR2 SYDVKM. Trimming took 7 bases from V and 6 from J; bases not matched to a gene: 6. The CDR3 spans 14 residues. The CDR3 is CASNKQGPNSPLHF. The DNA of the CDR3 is TGTGCCAGCAATAAACAGGGGCCTAATTCACCCCTCCACTTT.

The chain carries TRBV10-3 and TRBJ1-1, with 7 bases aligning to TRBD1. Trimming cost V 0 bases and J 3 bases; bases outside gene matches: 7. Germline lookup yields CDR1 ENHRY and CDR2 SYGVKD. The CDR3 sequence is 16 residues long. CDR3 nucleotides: TGTGCCATCAGTGAGTCGAAGGGGGCTAGGGACACTGAAGCTTTCTTT. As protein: CAISESKGARDTEAFF.

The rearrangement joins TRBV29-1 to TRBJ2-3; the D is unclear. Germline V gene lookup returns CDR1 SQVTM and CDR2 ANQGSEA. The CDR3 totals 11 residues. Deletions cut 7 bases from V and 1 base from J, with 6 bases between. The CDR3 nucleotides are TGCAGCGGGAAGGGCACAGATACGCAGTATTTT. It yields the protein CSGKGTDTQYF.

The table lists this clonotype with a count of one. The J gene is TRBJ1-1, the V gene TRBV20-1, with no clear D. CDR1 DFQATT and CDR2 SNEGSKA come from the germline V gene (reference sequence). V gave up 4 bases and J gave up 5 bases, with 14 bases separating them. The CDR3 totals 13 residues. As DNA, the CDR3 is TGCAGTGCTACCCCGGACTCTTCAACTGAAGCTTTCTTT. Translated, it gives CSATPDSSTEAFF.

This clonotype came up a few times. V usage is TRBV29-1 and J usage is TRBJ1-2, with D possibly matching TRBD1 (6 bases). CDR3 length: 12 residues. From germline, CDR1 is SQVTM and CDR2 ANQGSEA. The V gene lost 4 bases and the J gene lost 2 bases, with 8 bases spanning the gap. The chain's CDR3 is CSVGQGNYGYTF. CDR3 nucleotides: TGCAGCGTTGGGCAGGGGAACTATGGCTACACCTTC. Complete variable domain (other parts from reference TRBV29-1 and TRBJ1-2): SAVISQKPSRDICQRGTSLTIQCQVDSQVTMMFWYRQQPGQSLTLIATANQGSEATYESGFVIDKFPISRPNLTFSTLTVSNMSPEDSSIYLCSVGQGNYGYTFGSGTRLTVV.

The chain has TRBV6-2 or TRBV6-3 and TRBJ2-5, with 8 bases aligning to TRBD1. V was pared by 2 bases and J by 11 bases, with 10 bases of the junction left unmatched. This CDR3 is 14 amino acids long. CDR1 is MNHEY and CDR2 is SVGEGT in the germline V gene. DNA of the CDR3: TGTGCCAGCAGTTACGGGACAGGTAGGAATGAGCAGTACTTC. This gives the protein CASSYGTGRNEQYF.